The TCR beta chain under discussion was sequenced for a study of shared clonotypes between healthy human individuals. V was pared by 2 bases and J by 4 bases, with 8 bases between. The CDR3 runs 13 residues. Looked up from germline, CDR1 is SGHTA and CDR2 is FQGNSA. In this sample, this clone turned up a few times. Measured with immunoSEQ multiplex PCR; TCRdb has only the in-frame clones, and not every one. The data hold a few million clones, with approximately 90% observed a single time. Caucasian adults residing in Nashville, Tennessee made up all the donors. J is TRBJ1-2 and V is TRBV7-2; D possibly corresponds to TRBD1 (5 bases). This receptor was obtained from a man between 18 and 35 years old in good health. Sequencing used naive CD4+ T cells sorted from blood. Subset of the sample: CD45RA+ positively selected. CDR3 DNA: TGTGCCAGCAGCTTAAGGGACTCCTATGGCTACACCTTC. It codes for CASSLRDSYGYTF.